Listed below are T cell receptor beta chains from one sample, sequenced in a study of cytomegalovirus exposure and HLA in healthy donors. Sequencing used immunoSEQ multiplex PCR; TCRdb keeps in-frame clones, though not all of them. The table shows about 140,000 clones, with approximately 94% occurring only once. The material sequenced was PBMCs. The origin of the receptors is a man aged 18 to 30 in good health and CMV-seropositive. Both conserved end residues are part of each CDR3. Clone size is stated in some rows and not others, as once, few, many or a class when expanded.

J gene	V gene	clone size	CDR3 protein
TRBJ1-1	TRBV5-1	NA	CASSGTGGSDTEAFF
TRBJ2-1	TRBV30	NA	CAWSPGLADNEQFF
TRBJ2-5	TRBV6-5	NA	CASSPPGGGETQYF
TRBJ2-1	TRBV6-5	NA	CATSSTSGYNEQFF
TRBJ2-1	TRBV5-4	NA	CASSLGSGSSYNEQFF
TRBJ1-5	TRBV18	NA	CASSPLPGGSHNQPQHF
TRBJ1-1	TRBV2	NA	CASTGGLNTEAFF
TRBJ2-1	TRBV2	NA	CASIPGLAGNHNEQFF
TRBJ1-2	TRBV9	NA	CASSPQTGNYGYTF
TRBJ2-3	TRBV28	NA	CASSKRRGPTDTQYF
TRBJ1-1	TRBV2	once	CASSRDRGNTEAFF
TRBJ2-3	TRBV6-1	NA	CASSISGTIGGTQYF
TRBJ2-5	TRBV28	NA	CASSLAGGQETQYF
TRBJ1-5	TRBV28	NA	CASRHRGHQPQHF
TRBJ2-7	TRBV5-1	NA	CASRQPGTGDPYEQYF
TRBJ2-1	TRBV7-9	once	CASSRSGRATFF
TRBJ2-7	TRBV7-9	NA	CASSLYRTGSYEQYF
TRBJ1-2	TRBV27	once	CASSLSSRNYGYTF
TRBJ2-3	TRBV12-5	NA	CASGPLGGGPDTQYF
TRBJ1-4	TRBV6-1	NA	CASSERGGEKLFF
TRBJ2-1	TRBV5-1	NA	CASSWEGLAVGEQFF
TRBJ2-7	TRBV2	NA	CASSGGKSYEQYF
TRBJ2-1	TRBV7-9	NA	CASTSAQLWQFF
NA	TRBV30	once	CAWSTVATIYEQYF
TRBJ2-1	TRBV5-4	once	CASSPSGPNEQFF
TRBJ2-5	TRBV28	NA	CASTPSHVQETQYF
TRBJ1-5	TRBV7-2	NA	CASSLARSTSNQPQHF
TRBJ2-4	TRBV28	NA	CASTTQGTKNIQYF
TRBJ1-4	TRBV6-1	NA	CASTPGTTAYEKLFF
TRBJ1-2	TRBV2	NA	CASSTGTARGYTF
TRBJ1-6	TRBV9	once	CASSLGQAVGYNSPLHF
TRBJ2-3	TRBV4-2	NA	CASSQVAGLTDTQYF
TRBJ1-5	TRBV19	NA	CASSVGPIQPQHF
TRBJ1-3	TRBV5-1	NA	CASSLVTADSGNTIYF
TRBJ2-5	TRBV5-1	NA	CASSLGGGETQYF
TRBJ2-1	TRBV7-9	once	CASSPRQGVRSYNEQFF
TRBJ2-7	TRBV28	NA	CASSPSGYSSYEQYF
TRBJ2-1	TRBV5-1	NA	CASSLAVGAGEQFF
TRBJ2-7	TRBV5-1	NA	CASSPLSNEQYF
TRBJ2-3	TRBV2	NA	CASRTPTSGSTDTQYF
TRBJ2-7	TRBV30	NA	CAGAQGRTYEQYF
TRBJ1-3	TRBV5-1	NA	CASSLDGRGIAGNTIYF
TRBJ2-5	TRBV5-1	NA	CASSNSPGTGGFETQYF
TRBJ2-1	TRBV7-7	NA	CASSLDGSSYNEQFF
TRBJ2-7	TRBV6-5	NA	CASRPGGKASYEQYF
TRBJ2-1	TRBV2	NA	CASSDRVNNEQFF
TRBJ1-2	TRBV5-6	once	CASRLGPGEHYGYTF
TRBJ2-7	TRBV27	NA	CASRLAEGYEQYF
TRBJ2-2	TRBV28	NA	CASTGNTGELFF
TRBJ2-2	TRBV2	once	CASRPYPTGTGELFF
TRBJ2-1	TRBV5-1	NA	CASSFRDGGRGHEQFF
TRBJ1-2	TRBV5-1	NA	CASSLRQADLYGYTF
TRBJ2-7	TRBV7-2	NA	CASSLVPRIYEQYF
TRBJ1-2	TRBV5-6	NA	CASRLIGGRDYGYTF
TRBJ2-1	TRBV5-8	NA	CASSPGLAGVIVNEQFF
TRBJ1-6	TRBV6-1	NA	CASSAGPYNSPLHF
TRBJ2-2	TRBV4-1	NA	CASSRVGTSEITGELFF
TRBJ1-5	TRBV4-1	once	CASSRVRLNQPQHF
TRBJ2-1	TRBV7-9	NA	CASSFPNVAGKDYNEQFF
TRBJ2-2	TRBV10-3	NA	CAISATGLAAGNTGELFF